This T cell receptor (beta chain) appears in the sequencing data of a study of human T cells and chemical hapten exposure. Across the whole study: Patients, predominantly female, presented with alopecia areata, totalis or universalis. Points from the study as a whole: After DPC sensitization, TCRs above 1 in 1000 frequency showed no change. Among expanded TCRs, significantly more large CDR3 similarity clusters formed than among controls.

The study used a library that attached unique molecular identifiers to individual cDNA molecules. A single record per CDR3 protein comes from TCRdb applying MiXCR to the RACE reads. The data hold about 92,000 distinct CDR3 sequences, with around 9.6% observed a single time. The time point was: pre-sensitization, week 0. Specified treatment: therapeutic diphenylcyclopropenone sensitization with weekly scalp DPC. As regards this clonotype: Antigen: not known.

The CDR3 spans 15 residues. Trimming took 5 bases from V and 3 from J, leaving 11 bases between them. This chain links TRBV12-3 or TRBV12-4 with TRBJ1-6; D is unresolved. The TCR was taken from a woman between 35 and 50 years old with alopecia areata. Some clones in this sample may be carry-over from other donors' samples. This sample comprised whole blood, obtained in connection with sensitization to the hapten diphenylcyclopropenone (DPC). The CDR3 DNA reads TGTGCCAGCAGTCGGACGGTAAACTATAATTCACCCCTCCACTTT. Its protein product is CASSRTVNYNSPLHF.